The T cell receptor beta chain described here comes from a study of neurological immune-mediated disorders. Study results and caveats: None of the CDR3 amino acid sequences of expanded clones recurred across subjects, suggesting private repertoires in all groups.

Many counts were recorded for this clonotype. What it recognizes is unknown. A read error may account for a junction end that differs from germline. This CDR3 spans 12 amino acids. TCRdb passed the 5' RACE reads through MiXCR, listing each CDR3 protein once. The table has 50,000 or so distinct CDR3 sequences, 3% to 3.5% seen once. The sequencing input was PBMCs. The sequence was obtained from a man aged 40-49 years with multiple sclerosis. The rearrangement links TRBV12-3 or TRBV12-4 to TRBJ1-2, with TRBD1 matching 8 bases. The DNA of the CDR3 is TGTGCCAGCAGTCTCCTCTCGACAGGGGCGGCCTTC. Protein sequence: CASSLLSTGAAF.